This T cell receptor beta chain was captured by sequencing in a study of T cell responses to AZD1222 COVID-19 vaccine. The CDR3 length is 16 residues. The V gene's germline CDR1 is MNHEY and CDR2 SVGAGI. Trimming left V 0 bases short and J 2 bases short, with 13 bases between. Clones were read by immunoSEQ multiplex PCR, and TCRdb kept only the in-frame ones, dropping some. Of 120,000 or so clones detected, over 75% appear once; the ten largest clones hold 7.2%. This sequence joins TRBV6-5 and TRBJ1-2, with a possible D match to TRBD1 (5 bases). The receptor was derived from an adult in good health. This specimen was peripheral blood, taken on day 0 of AZD1222 vaccination. CDR3 in amino acids: CASSYSGGFLNYGYTF. The CDR3 DNA reads TGTGCCAGCAGTTACTCCGGGGGGTTTCTAAACTATGGCTACACCTTC.